The 13 T cell receptor beta chains below come from one sample, sequenced in a study of shared clonotypes between healthy human individuals. Assay: immunoSEQ multiplex PCR; the TCRdb copy retains only in-frame clones and omits some. This sample has 100,000 or so clones; about 70% occur once, and the top ten carry 24%. Sample: memory CD8+ T cells sorted from blood. Subset in this sample: CD45RO+ cells pooled with CCR7-negative TemRA cells. The receptors originated from a woman in her twenties or thirties in good health.

The rearrangement links TRBV4-1 to TRBJ1-5; weak D call: TRBD1 (5 bases). With 0 bases removed from V and 7 bases from J, the gap between germline ends came to 13 bases. CDR3 size: 15 residues. Germline assignment: CDR1 MGHRA and CDR2 YSYEKL. As DNA, the CDR3 is TGCGCCAGCAGCCAAGAATTGCAGGGAGGCCAGCCCCAGCATTTT. Amino acids: CASSQELQGGQPQHF.

This chain connects TRBV7-9 to TRBJ1-3; D unresolved. Between the trimmed V and J ends, which lost 1 base and 3 bases, there was a span of 4 bases. The CDR3 is made up of 13 amino acids. Germline V gene data show CDR1 as SEHNR and CDR2 as FQNEAQ (reference sequence). CDR3 region: CASSLEFGNTIYF. The CDR3 DNA follows: TGTGCCAGCAGCTTAGAATTTGGAAACACCATATATTTT.

The V and J genes are TRBV19 and TRBJ1-2, with D perhaps matching TRBD1 (6 bases). Trimming removed 1 base from V and 5 bases from J, with 17 bases in between. Germline CDR1 and CDR2: LNHDA and SQIVND (reference sequence). The CDR3 is 16 amino acids. In DNA, the CDR3 is TGTGCCAGTAGTATAGTTCGGACAGTAAATTCATATGGCTACACCTTC. Translating it yields CASSIVRTVNSYGYTF. The full variable domain, completed using reference TRBV19 and TRBJ1-2, is DGGITQSPKYLFRKEGQNVTLSCEQNLNHDAMYWYRQDPGQGLRLIYYSQIVNDFQKGDIAEGYSVSREKKESFPLTVTSAQKNPTAFYLCASSIVRTVNSYGYTFGSGTRLTVV.

This clone is judged medium-sized. The chain links TRBV9 to TRBJ2-7, with D possibly being TRBD1 (6 bases). The CDR3 runs to 15 residues. The V gene lost 0 bases and the J gene lost 7 bases, with 17 bases spanning the gap. The germline V gene encodes CDR1 SGDLS and CDR2 YYNGEE. This chain's CDR3 is CASSVVTGSLGEQYF. The CDR3 DNA sequence: TGTGCCAGCAGCGTAGTGACAGGTAGTCTGGGGGAGCAGTACTTC.

The chain uses TRBV4-1 and TRBJ1-2; 8 nucleotides align to TRBD1. The V gene's germline CDR1 is MGHRA and CDR2 YSYEKL. Germline trimming cut 5 bases from V and 5 bases from J; bases unmatched to any gene: 13. This CDR3 has 16 residues. CDR3 nucleotides: TGCGCCAGCAGCGAAAGCCCCGGGACAGGCGGGTATGGCTACACCTTC. Amino acid sequence: CASSESPGTGGYGYTF.

This chain connects TRBV25-1 to TRBJ1-1; D not resolved. The CDR3 length is 14 residues. CDR1 and CDR2 (germline): MGHDK, SYGVNS. V was clipped by 4 bases and J by 1 base, with 10 bases between them. CDR3 sequence reads: CASSGPGGNTEAFF. The CDR3 DNA is TGTGCCAGCAGTGGCCCCGGCGGGAACACTGAAGCTTTCTTT.

This chain uses TRBV28 with TRBJ2-7; 10 bases agree with TRBD2. CDR1 and CDR2 (germline): MDHEN, SYDVKM. This CDR3 has 17 residues. V trimming: 4 bases; J trimming: 7 bases; junction bases outside the gene matches: 16. The chain's CDR3 is CASSSLALLAGVQEQYF. DNA of the CDR3: TGTGCCAGCAGTTCCTTAGCTCTGCTAGCGGGAGTCCAAGAGCAGTACTTC.

The chain uses TRBV7-9 and TRBJ2-5, with 8 bases fitting TRBD2. The germline V gene has CDR1 SEHNR and CDR2 FQNEAQ (reference sequence). V was pared by 3 bases and J by 5 bases, with 2 bases of the junction left unmatched. CDR3 size: 13 residues. CDR3 region: CASSLRGDETQYF. DNA for the CDR3: TGTGCCAGCAGCTTGCGGGGGGATGAGACCCAGTACTTC.

The chain has TRBV18 and TRBJ2-7; 10 nucleotides agree with TRBD1. Germline V gene data show CDR1 as KGHSH and CDR2 as LQKENI. Trimming cost V 6 bases and J 3 bases; bases outside gene matches: 11. CDR3 length: 16 amino acids. The CDR3 bases are TGTGCCAGCTCCAGCCGGGACAGGGGCTTAGACTACGAGCAGTACTTC. Residues: CASSSRDRGLDYEQYF.

This clone was counted ten times or more. The V gene is TRBV6-5, the J gene TRBJ1-1, with a possible D match to TRBD1 (5 bases). This CDR3 spans 15 amino acids. CDR1 MNHEY and CDR2 SVGAGI come from the germline V gene. Trimming stripped 3 bases from V and 1 base from J, with 12 bases between. Here the CDR3 reads CASSYWQGGNTEAFF. Written as DNA, the CDR3 is TGTGCCAGCAGTTATTGGCAGGGCGGGAACACTGAAGCTTTCTTT.

This clone was found a few times. The CDR3 reads CASRRPGQGTDTQYF. The DNA of the CDR3 is TGTGCCAGCAGAAGACCGGGACAGGGGACAGATACGCAGTATTTT. The J gene is TRBJ2-3, the V gene TRBV6-6, with 10 bases fitting TRBD1. V dropped 6 bases and J dropped 3; count of bases not matched to a gene: 6. Germline CDR1 is MNHNY and CDR2 is SVGAGI (reference sequence). CDR3 length equals 15 residues.

The V call is TRBV11-2, the J call TRBJ2-7; D is perhaps TRBD2 (5 bases). CDR3 length equals 15 residues. From germline, CDR1 is SGHAT and CDR2 FQNNGV. Trimming removed 6 bases at V and 2 bases at J, with 17 bases between. CDR3 DNA: TGTGCCAGCAGTTCCGCGGCGGGCTGGGCCTACGAGCAGTACTTC. Its protein is CASSSAAGWAYEQYF.

This chain joins TRBV29-1 and TRBJ2-1, with TRBD1 matching over 8 bases. With V trimmed by 6 bases and J by 6 bases, 10 bases remained unmatched. The CDR3 is 14 residues long. Germline CDR1 SQVTM, CDR2 ANQGSEA. CDR3 sequence reads: CSVSGGLVINEQFF. CDR3 in DNA: TGCAGCGTCTCAGGGGGCCTGGTTATCAATGAGCAGTTCTTC.